This T cell receptor (beta chain) was retrieved from a study of blood T cell repertoires in COVID-19. Only in-frame clones appear in the TCRdb table, and some are missing; sequencing was by immunoSEQ multiplex PCR. Here the sample spans a few hundred thousand clones, 70% to 90% being singletons. As for this clone: A much larger clone differs by one base, so this may be a read error.

The source of this sequence is a woman in her 50s who had been exposed to COVID-19. Sequencing was performed on PBMCs or T cells enriched from blood (not recorded which).

The CDR3 sequence: CASSRGSSYNEQFF. CDR3 nucleotides: TGTGCCAGCAGCCGGGGGAGCTCCTACAATGAGCAGTTCTTC. The rearrangement links TRBV27 to TRBJ2-1, with D perhaps matching TRBD2 (6 bases). The V end lost 6 bases, the J end lost 0 bases, and 9 bases lay between the germline ends. Germline CDR1 is MNHEY and CDR2 is SMNVEV (reference sequence). This CDR3 has 14 amino acids.